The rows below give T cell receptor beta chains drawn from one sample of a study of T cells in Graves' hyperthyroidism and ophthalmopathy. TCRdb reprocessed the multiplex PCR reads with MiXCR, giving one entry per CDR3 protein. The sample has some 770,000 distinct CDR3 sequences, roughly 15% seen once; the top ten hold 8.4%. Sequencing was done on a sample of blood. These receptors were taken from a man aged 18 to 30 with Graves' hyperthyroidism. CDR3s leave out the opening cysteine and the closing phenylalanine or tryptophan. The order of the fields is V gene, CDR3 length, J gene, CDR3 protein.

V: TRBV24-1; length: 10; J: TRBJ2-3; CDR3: ATKGGTDTQY
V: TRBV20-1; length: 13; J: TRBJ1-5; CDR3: SARGGRGLNQPQH
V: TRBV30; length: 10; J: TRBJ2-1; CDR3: AWSVRLDEQF
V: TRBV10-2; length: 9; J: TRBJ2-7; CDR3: ASAQGDEQY
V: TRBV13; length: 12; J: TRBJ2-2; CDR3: ASSLSGYTGELF
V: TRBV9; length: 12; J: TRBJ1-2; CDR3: ASSPDRRGYGYT
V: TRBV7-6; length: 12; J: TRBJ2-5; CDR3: ASSPATSVETQY
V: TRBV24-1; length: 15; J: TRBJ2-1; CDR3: ATSDLPTSGRAGEQF
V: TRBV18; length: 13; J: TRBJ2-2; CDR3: ASSPGAAITGELF
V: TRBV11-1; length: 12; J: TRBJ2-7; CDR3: ASSRDRSSYEQY
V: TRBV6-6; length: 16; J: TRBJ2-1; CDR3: ASSYSTLAGGPDNEQF
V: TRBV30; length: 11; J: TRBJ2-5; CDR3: ASELDNAETQY
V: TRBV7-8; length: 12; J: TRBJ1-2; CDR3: ASSSNRDLRGYT
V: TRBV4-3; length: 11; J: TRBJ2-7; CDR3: ASSQDRQGVQY
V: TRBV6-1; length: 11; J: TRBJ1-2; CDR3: ASTPTGVYGYT
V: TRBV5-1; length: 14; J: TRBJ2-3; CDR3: ASRLGTGFSLDTQY
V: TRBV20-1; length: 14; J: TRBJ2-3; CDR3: SARAGIPWSTDTQY
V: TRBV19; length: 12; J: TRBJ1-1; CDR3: ASSITAVRTEAF
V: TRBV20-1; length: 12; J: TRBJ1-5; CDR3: SASRSLNVQPQH
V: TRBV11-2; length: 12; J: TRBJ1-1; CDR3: ASSQPGTNTEAF
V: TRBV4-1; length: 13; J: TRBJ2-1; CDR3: ASSLGRALGDEQF
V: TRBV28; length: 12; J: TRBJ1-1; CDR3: ASRGALKNTEAF
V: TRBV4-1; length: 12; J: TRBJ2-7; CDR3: ASSQSHKGYEQY
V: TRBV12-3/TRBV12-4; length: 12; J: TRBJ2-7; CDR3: ASSLGSQASEQY
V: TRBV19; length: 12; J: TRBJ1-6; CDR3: ASSVDRINSPLH
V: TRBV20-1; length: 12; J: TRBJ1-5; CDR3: SARDRGQNQPQH
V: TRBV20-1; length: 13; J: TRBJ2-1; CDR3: SSPPAASSYNEQF
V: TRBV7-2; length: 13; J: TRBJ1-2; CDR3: ASSSGITANYGYT
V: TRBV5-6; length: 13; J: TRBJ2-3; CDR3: ASSLGGSTADTQY
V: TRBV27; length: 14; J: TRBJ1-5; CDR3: ASSPLFQGTSKPQH
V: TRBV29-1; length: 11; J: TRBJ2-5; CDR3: SVESGVTETQY
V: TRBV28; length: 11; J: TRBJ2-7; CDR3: ASSLVSGLEQY
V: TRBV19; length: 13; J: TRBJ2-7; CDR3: ASSIGLAEYYEQY
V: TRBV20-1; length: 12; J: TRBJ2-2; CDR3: SATRTRNTGELF
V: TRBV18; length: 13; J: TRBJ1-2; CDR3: ASSPPSTGGYGYT
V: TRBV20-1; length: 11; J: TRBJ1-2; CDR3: SAGGTGVYGYT
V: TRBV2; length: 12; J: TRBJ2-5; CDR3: ASSRGLGEETQY
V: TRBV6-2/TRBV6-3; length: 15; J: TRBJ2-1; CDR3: ASTLPGGSPSYNEQF
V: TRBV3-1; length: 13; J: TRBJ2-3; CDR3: ASSQSTSSTDTQY
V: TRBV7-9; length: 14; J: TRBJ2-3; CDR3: ASSESTSGRADTQY
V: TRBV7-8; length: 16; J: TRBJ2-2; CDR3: ASSLAQRLARVTGELF
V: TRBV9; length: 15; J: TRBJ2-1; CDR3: ASSVQGNPSVYNEQF
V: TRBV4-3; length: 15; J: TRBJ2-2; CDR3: ASSQVTSGGSTGELF
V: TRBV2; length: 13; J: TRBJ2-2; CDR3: ASSVFSWGGGELF